This TCR beta chain was recovered during a study of blood T cell repertoires in COVID-19. Across the whole study: Samples of COVID-19 (acute and convalescent) were obtained from the United States, Italy and Spain. From T cells, B-cell-depleted T cells, or PBMCs came the material, which was cDNA or gDNA.

Per the original data handling: Quantification of nucleated cells was approximated via reference gene primer amplification. Sequenced by immunoSEQ multiplex PCR; TCRdb stores in-frame clones only, minus some. The V and J calls and clone size were taken over from that table, and D and trimming were inferred from the DNA. Here the sample spans 200,000 to 300,000 clones, about nine tenths being singletons. The CDR3 has 12 residues. V lost 4 bases, J lost 6 bases, and 10 bases lay in between. Germline loops: CDR1 SGDLS, CDR2 YYNGEE. The J gene is TRBJ1-2, the V gene TRBV9, with unresolved D. The sample comprised peripheral blood. The TCR was taken from a middle-aged woman with acute or convalescent COVID-19. The CDR3 spells CASSPDIHGYTF. CDR3 bases: TGTGCCAGCAGCCCAGACATCCATGGCTACACCTTC.